These 2 T cell receptor beta chains share one sample of origin, sequenced in a study of blood T cell repertoires in COVID-19. Produced via immunoSEQ multiplex PCR; TCRdb's table is partial and in-frame only. This table has approximately 60,000 clones, 60% to 80% appearing once. Sequencing was carried out using peripheral blood. The receptors were sampled from a man aged 60 to 69 with acute or convalescent COVID-19.

The gene calls are TRBV7-3 and TRBJ2-1; D unclear. The V gene's germline CDR1 is SGHTA and CDR2 FQGTGA. The CDR3 is 14 amino acids. The V end lost 2 bases, the J end lost 0 bases, and 5 bases lay between the germline ends. CDR3 sequence (DNA): TGTGCCAGCAGCTTAGGCCTCTCCTACAATGAGCAGTTCTTC. Translating gives CASSLGLSYNEQFF.

The chain carries TRBV7-2 and TRBJ1-2; 7 bases are shared with TRBD1. This CDR3 is built from 14 residues. CDR1 is SGHTA, CDR2 FQGNSA, per germline. With V trimmed by 2 bases and J by 6 bases, 6 bases remained unmatched. For the CDR3, the DNA is TGTGCCAGCAGCTTATCAATGACAGGGCATGGCTACACCTTC. Encoded protein: CASSLSMTGHGYTF.